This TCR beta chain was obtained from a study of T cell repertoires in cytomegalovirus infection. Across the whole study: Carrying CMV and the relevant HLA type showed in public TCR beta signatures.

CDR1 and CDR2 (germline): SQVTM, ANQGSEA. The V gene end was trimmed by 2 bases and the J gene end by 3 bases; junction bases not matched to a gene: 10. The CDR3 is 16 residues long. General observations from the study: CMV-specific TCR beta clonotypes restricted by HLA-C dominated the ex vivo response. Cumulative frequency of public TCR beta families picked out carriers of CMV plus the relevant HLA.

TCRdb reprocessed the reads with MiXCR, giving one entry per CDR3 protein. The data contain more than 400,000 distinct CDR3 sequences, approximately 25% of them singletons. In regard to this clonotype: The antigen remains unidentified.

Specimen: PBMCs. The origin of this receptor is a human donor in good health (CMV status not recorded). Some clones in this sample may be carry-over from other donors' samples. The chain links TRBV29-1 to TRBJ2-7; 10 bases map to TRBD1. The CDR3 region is CSVESPRQGADYEQYF. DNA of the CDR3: TGCAGCGTTGAAAGCCCTAGACAGGGGGCTGACTACGAGCAGTACTTC.